The next 14 T cell receptor beta chains were all read from a single sample in a study of tumor and adjacent non-tumor tissue in lung cancer. The library came from three nested PCR rounds adapted from ARM-PCR protocols. One entry per CDR3 protein results from TCRdb running MiXCR on the multiplex PCR reads. The sample yields about 110,000 distinct CDR3 sequences, about 75% seen once. RNA was extracted from bulk tissue without any cell sorting. Sequencing was done on a sample of lung tumor tissue. These receptors were collected from an older woman with non-small cell lung cancer.

The CDR3 loop is CASNLEMGADAFF. As DNA, the CDR3 is TGTGCCAGCAATCTAGAGATGGGGGCCGATGCTTTCTTT. This chain connects TRBV12-3 or TRBV12-4 to TRBJ1-1; maybe TRBD1 (6 bases). The CDR3 loop spans 13 amino acids. V was pared by 7 bases and J by 11 bases, with 20 bases between.

Note on this clonotype: Given a much more abundant clone one base away, this may be a read error. The J gene is TRBJ1-2, the V gene TRBV6-2 or TRBV6-3; the match to TRBD1 covers 7 bases. The CDR3 sequence is 14 residues long. The germline V gene has CDR1 MNHEY and CDR2 SVGEGT. In DNA, the CDR3 is TGTCCCAGCAAAAGCCCAGGACAGGCCTATGGCTACACCTTC. The encoded protein is CPSKSPGQAYGYTF.

V gene TRBV4-3 combines with J gene TRBJ1-1, with D uncertain. The CDR3 is made up of 14 amino acids. Trimming removed 1 base from V and 14 bases from J, with 20 bases in between. CDR1 is LGHNA and CDR2 is YSLEER in the germline V gene. This CDR3 is CASSQVVEYTEPFF. The CDR3 bases are TGCGCCAGCAGCCAAGTGGTCGAGTACACTGAACCCTTCTTT.

As regards this clonotype: The junction and the germline gene differ at one end; a read error may be behind it. The V call is TRBV20-1, the J call TRBJ1-2; TRBD1 agrees at 9 bases. Germline loops: CDR1 DFQATT, CDR2 SNEGSKA (reference sequence). This CDR3 region has 12 residues. The CDR3 DNA follows: TGCAGTACTAGATGGACAGGGGATGGCTACACCTTC. It is translated as CSTRWTGDGYTF.

This clonotype was seen more than once but under ten times. The chain has TRBV7-8 and TRBJ1-2, with a tentative D call TRBD1 (6 bases). V lost 2 bases and J lost 2, with 9 bases in between. Germline CDR1 SGHVS, CDR2 FQNEAQ. The CDR3 is 14 amino acids. CDR3 in amino acids: CASSLNRDNYGYTF. In DNA form, the CDR3 reads TGTGCCAGCAGCTTAAACAGGGACAACTATGGCTACACCTTC.

Comments on this clonotype: The final CDR3 position lacks the conserved phenylalanine or tryptophan, pointing to a likely read error. V gene TRBV5-6 combines with J gene TRBJ1-5; no firm D call. This CDR3 contains 15 residues. CDR1 is SGHDT and CDR2 is YYEEEE in the germline V gene. CDR3 sequence reads: CARSSRRYSNHPQHS. CDR3 DNA: TGTGCCCGCAGCTCTAGGCGGTATAGCAATCATCCCCAGCATTCT.

Comment on this clonotype: The CDR3 does not close with the conserved phenylalanine or tryptophan, likely indicating a read error. The rearrangement uses TRBV6-1 and TRBJ1-5; 7 positions agree with TRBD1. The CDR3 runs 17 residues. V lost 4 bases to trimming and J lost 6 bases; unmatched junction nucleotides: 15. Germline V CDR1 and CDR2: MNHNS, SASEGT. The CDR3 DNA reads as TGTGCCAGCAGTGGAATCGACAGGGTGAGAGTCAGTCAGCCCCAGCATATT. Translated: CASSGIDRVRVSQPQHI.

With respect to this clonotype: A much larger clone sits a single nucleotide away, making a read error possible. The chain uses TRBV4-3 and TRBJ1-4; 9 bases fit TRBD1. This CDR3 is 18 amino acids long. CDR1 is LGHNA, CDR2 YSLEER, per germline. The DNA of the CDR3 is TGCGCCAGCAGCCAAGATGGGCCCGGGACAGGGTCGGGTGAAAATCTGTTTTTT. This sequence encodes CASSQDGPGTGSGENLFF.

This clonotype has only a few counts. A much larger clone differs by one base, so this may be a read error. CDR3 sequence: CSASVRTSYNEQFF. The CDR3 DNA reads as TGCAGTGCTAGTGTCAGGACATCCTACAATGAGCAGTTCTTC. The rearrangement joins TRBV20-1 to TRBJ2-1, with a weak D call TRBD1 (5 bases). Trimming pared 3 bases from V and 1 base from J, leaving 10 bases between. The V gene's germline CDR1 is DFQATT and CDR2 SNEGSKA (reference sequence). CDR3 size: 14 residues.

A note on this clonotype: This could be a read error, since a much larger clone is one nucleotide away. The V and J genes are TRBV6-2 or TRBV6-3 and TRBJ2-1, with TRBD2 matching 9 bases. This CDR3 contains 16 residues. V was pared by 5 bases and J by 9 bases, with 14 bases of the junction left unmatched. Per germline, CDR1 MNHEY and CDR2 SVGEGT. The DNA of the CDR3 is TGTGCCAGCAGTCCCAGCGGGAGGATATCTGTCAGTGAGCAGTTCTTC. Protein sequence: CASSPSGRISVSEQFF.

This clonotype has more than one count but fewer than ten. The chain carries TRBV11-2 and TRBJ2-3; TRBD1 agrees at 11 bases. After removal of 8 bases from V and 6 bases from J, the junction contained 7 bases not matched to a gene. The CDR3 consists of 14 residues. CDR1 is SGHAT, CDR2 FQNNGV, per germline. Here the CDR3 reads CASLGTGGTDTQYF. The CDR3 DNA reads TGTGCCAGCCTAGGGACAGGGGGAACGGATACGCAGTATTTT.

With regard to this clonotype: This clone may be a read error of a much larger clone one base away. The chain employs TRBV5-6 and TRBJ1-6; the D is unclear. The V end lost 1 base, the J end lost 6 bases, and 11 bases lay between the germline ends. Germline CDR1 and CDR2: SGHDT and YYEEEE. This CDR3 has 15 residues. CDR3 loop: CASSLSQLGNSPLHF. The CDR3 bases are TGTGCCAGCAGCTTGAGCCAGCTCGGTAATTCACCCCTCCACTTT.

V is TRBV7-8 and J is TRBJ1-4; maybe TRBD1 (6 bases). The CDR3 contains 14 residues. Germline values: CDR1 SGHVS, CDR2 FQNEAQ. V dropped 5 bases and J dropped 4 bases, with 11 bases sitting between them. CDR3 DNA: TGTGCCAGCAGCAACGACAGGATTAATGAAAAACTGTTTTTT. Amino acid sequence: CASSNDRINEKLFF.

The sample holds a few counts of this clonotype. Sequence at one end of the junction differs from germline and may be a read error. The chain carries TRBV12-3 or TRBV12-4 and TRBJ2-3; D assignment may be TRBD1 or TRBD2 (5 bases each). This CDR3 contains 12 residues. CDR3 sequence: CATGTATDTQYF. Here the CDR3 DNA reads TGCGCCACCGGGACGGCCACAGATACGCAGTATTTT.